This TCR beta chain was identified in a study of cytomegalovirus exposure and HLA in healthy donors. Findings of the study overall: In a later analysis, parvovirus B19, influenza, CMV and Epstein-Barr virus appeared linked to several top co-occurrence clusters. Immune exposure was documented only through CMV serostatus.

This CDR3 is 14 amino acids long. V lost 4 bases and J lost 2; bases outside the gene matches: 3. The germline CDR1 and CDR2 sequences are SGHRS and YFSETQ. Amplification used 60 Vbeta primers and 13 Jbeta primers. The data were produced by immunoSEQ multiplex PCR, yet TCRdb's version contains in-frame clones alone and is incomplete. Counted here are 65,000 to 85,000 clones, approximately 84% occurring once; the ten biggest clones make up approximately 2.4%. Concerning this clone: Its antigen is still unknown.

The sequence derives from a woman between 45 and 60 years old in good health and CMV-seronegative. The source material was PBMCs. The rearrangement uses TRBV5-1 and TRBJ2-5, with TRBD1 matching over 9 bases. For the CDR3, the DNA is TGCGCCAGCAGCGCCGGACAGGGGCAAGAGACCCAGTACTTC. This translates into CASSAGQGQETQYF.